These 7 T cell receptor beta chains came from one sample sequenced in a study of identical twins. TCRdb processed the 5' RACE reads anew with MiXCR; each CDR3 protein has one entry. The table shows some 190,000 distinct CDR3 sequences, with 15% to 20% occurring only once. These data were also filed under a second study, of T cells expressing NK-cell markers.

Sequencing was done on a sample of CD8+ T cells sorted from blood. Receptors were obtained from a woman under 30 in good health.

The J gene is TRBJ2-7, the V gene TRBV30; no clear D. Germline V CDR1 and CDR2: GTSNPN, SVGIG (reference sequence). The CDR3 runs to 12 residues. The V end lost 3 bases, the J end lost 4 bases, and 10 bases lay between the germline ends. CDR3 protein: CAWRGNRYEQYF. CDR3 DNA: TGTGCCTGGAGGGGTAATCGGTACGAGCAGTACTTC.

This clonotype appeared a few times. This chain joins TRBV6-1 and TRBJ2-1; 12 bases are a match to TRBD2. The CDR3 totals 15 residues. Germline V gene lookup returns CDR1 MNHNS and CDR2 SASEGT. V was pared by 6 bases and J by 2 bases, with 2 bases of the junction left unmatched. The CDR3 DNA reads TGTGCCAGCAGCCGACTAGCGGGGGCCTACAATGAGCAGTTCTTC. Translating it yields CASSRLAGAYNEQFF.

V usage is TRBV12-3 or TRBV12-4 and J usage is TRBJ2-6, with D unclear. This CDR3 is 15 amino acids long. Trimming pared 6 bases from V and 0 bases from J, leaving 9 bases between. The CDR3 sequence is CASSQDGSGANVLTF. The CDR3 DNA sequence: TGTGCCAGCAGCCAGGACGGCTCTGGGGCCAACGTCCTGACTTTC.

The V call is TRBV27, the J call TRBJ2-2, with D hard to call. The length of the CDR3 is 15 residues. Germline V CDR1 and CDR2: MNHEY, SMNVEV (reference sequence). Trimming removed 6 bases at V and 4 bases at J, with 15 bases between. As DNA, the CDR3 is TGTGCCAGCAGCTCCCCCAGGAACCCCACCGGGGAGCTGTTTTTT. Residues: CASSSPRNPTGELFF.

This clonotype was seen just once. The chain joins TRBV7-7 to TRBJ2-1, with D perhaps TRBD1 (7 bases). Trimming cost V 1 base and J 10 bases, with 14 bases left between them. The CDR3 covers 14 residues. Germline CDR1 SSHAT, CDR2 FNYEAQ (reference sequence). CDR3 region: CASSLDFAGGEQFF. CDR3 DNA sequence: TGTGCCAGCAGCTTAGATTTCGCAGGGGGGGAGCAGTTCTTC.

This clonotype was seen more than once but under ten times. J is TRBJ1-1 and V is TRBV6-1; unclear D gene. CDR3 size: 15 residues. V was trimmed by 5 bases and J by 1 base, leaving 14 bases between them. The V gene's germline CDR1 is MNHNS and CDR2 SASEGT. CDR3 nucleotides: TGTGCCAGCAGTCCTGACATACCCCGGAACACTGAAGCTTTCTTT. It translates to CASSPDIPRNTEAFF.

The sample holds a few counts of this clonotype. The V call is TRBV14, the J call TRBJ2-2, with D unclear. The CDR3 has 13 amino acids. V dropped 4 bases and J dropped 1 base, with 4 bases sitting between them. Germline CDR1 and CDR2: SGHDN and FVKESK. The CDR3 DNA reads TGTGCCAGCAGCCCGTTGAACACCGGGGAGCTGTTTTTT. It specifies CASSPLNTGELFF.